This T cell receptor (beta chain) was sequenced in a study of T cell repertoires in cytomegalovirus infection. Study as a whole: Public TCR beta signature analysis indicated the presence of both CMV infection and matching HLA type.

This clonotype was detected only a few times. As yet, its antigen is unknown. Germline CDR1 is LGHDT and CDR2 is YNNKEL (reference sequence). The CDR3 covers 14 residues. Trimming left V 4 bases short and J 0 bases short, with 10 bases between. TCRdb re-called the reads through MiXCR, storing one row per CDR3 protein. This sample has about 570,000 distinct CDR3 sequences, with around 40% found just once. The chain links TRBV3-1 to TRBJ2-7; no clear D. The TCR originated in a human donor in good health (CMV status not recorded). Some clones in this sample may be carry-over from other donors' samples. The starting material was cultured PBMCs, obtained from culture after CMV antigen stimulation. The chain's CDR3 is CASSRAASSYEQYF. The CDR3 region has the DNA TGTGCCAGCAGCCGCGCAGCGAGCTCCTACGAGCAGTACTTC.